This T cell receptor (beta chain) was profiled in a study of blood T cell repertoires in COVID-19. Study-wide context: PBMCs, B-cell-depleted T cells, or T cells provided the cDNA or gDNA that made up the material.

Sequencing was performed with immunoSEQ multiplex PCR; in TCRdb, only in-frame clones are kept and a portion is missing. The table has about 200,000 clones, under 85% seen once. Germline V gene sequence: CDR1 SGHVS, CDR2 FQNEAQ. The length of the CDR3 is 15 residues. V gave up 1 base and J gave up 3 bases; unmatched junction bases: 5. Material: peripheral blood. The receptor's source is a woman aged 80 or over with COVID-19, enrolled during active disease. The genes are TRBV7-8 and TRBJ1-2, with TRBD1 matching 7 bases. The CDR3 sequence: CASSLVAGGDYGYTF. CDR3 in DNA: TGTGCCAGCAGCTTAGTAGCAGGGGGTGACTATGGCTACACCTTC.